A selection of T cell receptor beta chains follows, all from one sample in a study of shared clonotypes between healthy human individuals. Using immunoSEQ multiplex PCR, the repertoire was profiled, and TCRdb retains in-frame clones only, with some absent. The repertoire holds about 1.1 million clones, with approximately 80% as singletons. The sequenced sample was memory CD4+ T cells from PBMCs. The receptor set was obtained from a man between 18 and 35 years old in good health. Some clones in this sample may be carry-over from other donors' samples. Both conserved end residues are part of each CDR3. D genes are given only for firm matches. Size is omitted from some rows. Given values are once, few, many or a class for expanded clones.

d_call,v_call,clone_size,j_call,cdr3_nt,cdr3_aa
TRBD2,TRBV19,-,TRBJ2-1,TGTGCCAGTAGTATTCCGGGTCCGGGGGGGCAGTTCTTC,CASSIPGPGGQFF
-,TRBV28,-,TRBJ1-1,TGTGCCACTCGAGGTCGGCCGGGACCTCGTTTAGAAGCTTTCTTT,CATRGRPGPRLEAFF
-,TRBV7-9,-,TRBJ2-2,TGTGCCTTAGCGGCGCGGGAGAACACCGGGGAGCTGTTTTTT,CALAARENTGELFF
-,TRBV4-3,-,TRBJ1-1,TGCGCCAGCAGCCAAGATCGGAACACTGAAGCTTTCTTT,CASSQDRNTEAFF
TRBD1,TRBV11-2,-,TRBJ1-5,TGTGCCAGCAGCGTCGGGACAGGGGCTGATCAGCCCCAGCATTTT,CASSVGTGADQPQHF
-,TRBV19,-,TRBJ2-5,TGTGCCAGTAGTGCCCAATTGAGTTCCCGACAAGAGACCCAGTACTTC,CASSAQLSSRQETQYF
TRBD1,TRBV7-3,-,TRBJ1-2,TGTGCCAGCAGCCGGGACAGGGGTGGCTATGGCTACACCTTC,CASSRDRGGYGYTF
TRBD1,TRBV14,-,TRBJ2-5,TGTGCCAGCAGCCATTTGGGACAGGGGGTCCAAGAGACCCAGTACTTC,CASSHLGQGVQETQYF
TRBD2,TRBV5-4,-,TRBJ2-1,TGTGCCAGCAGCTCTGAACTAGCGAGCTACAATGAGCAGTTCTTC,CASSSELASYNEQFF
-,TRBV10-1,-,TRBJ2-7,TGCGCCAGCAGTGGGGGGGGCCCTTTTACCTACGAGCAGTACTTC,CASSGGGPFTYEQYF
TRBD1,TRBV5-4,-,TRBJ2-7,TGTGCCAGCAGCTTACCCGGACAGGGGAGCCTTTACGAGCAGTACTTC,CASSLPGQGSLYEQYF
-,TRBV29-1,-,TRBJ2-5,TGCAGCGTTATCCGAGGGGTTGCGGGTCAAGAGACCCAGTACTTC,CSVIRGVAGQETQYF
-,TRBV18,few,TRBJ1-3,TGTGCCAGCCTGTTGGGGCTGGCAGCCCCTTCTGGAAACACCATATATTTT,CASLLGLAAPSGNTIYF
-,TRBV19,-,TRBJ2-7,TGTGCCAGTAACATCGGGGGCCCCTCCTACGAGCAGTACTTC,CASNIGGPSYEQYF
-,TRBV6-5,-,TRBJ2-2,TGTGCCAGCAGAGACCAGAACACCGGGGAGCTGTTTTTT,CASRDQNTGELFF
-,TRBV10-3,few,TRBJ2-1,TGTGCCATCAGTGACCACGGGGGGGGACAGGGAATAGGCAATGAGCAGTTCTTC,CAISDHGGGQGIGNEQFF
TRBD1,TRBV7-3,-,TRBJ2-3,TGTGCCAGCAGCTTAAGACAGGGACGCGGTACGCAGTATTTT,CASSLRQGRGTQYF
-,TRBV2,-,TRBJ1-1,TGTGCCAGCAAGGTGTCAGGGTCCTCCACTGAAGCTTTCTTT,CASKVSGSSTEAFF
-,TRBV7-3,-,TRBJ2-1,TGTGCCAGCAGCTTAGCAGTGGGGAATGAGCAGTTCTTC,CASSLAVGNEQFF
TRBD2,TRBV7-8,-,TRBJ2-1,TGTGCCAGCAGCCTGTCGGGAGGGCGGGGGTACAATGAGCAGTTCTTC,CASSLSGGRGYNEQFF
TRBD2,TRBV30,-,TRBJ2-3,TGTGCCTGGACCCTACTAGCGGGAGGAGGAGATACGCAGTATTTT,CAWTLLAGGGDTQYF
-,TRBV11-2,-,TRBJ2-5,TGTGCCAGCAGCTTAGGCCTTTCATTTTGGAGCGGCCAAGAGACCCAGTACTTC,CASSLGLSFWSGQETQYF
-,TRBV27,-,TRBJ1-2,TGTGCCAGCAGTTGGATCCTGGGCGGGGGCTACACCTTC,CASSWILGGGYTF
-,TRBV5-1,-,TRBJ2-6,TGCGCCAGCAGCCCGGAATACGGGGGTTCTGGGGCCAACGTCCTGACTTTC,CASSPEYGGSGANVLTF
-,TRBV6-6,-,TRBJ2-1,TGTGCCAGCAGTTACGGAGGGACCAGCGGGAATGAGCAGTTCTTC,CASSYGGTSGNEQFF
-,TRBV7-2,-,TRBJ2-3,TGTGCCAGCTCAATAGCGAGCACAGATACGCAGTATTTT,CASSIASTDTQYF
-,TRBV11-3,-,TRBJ2-1,TGTGCCAGCAGCTTTGGTCATGCGGGCTCCTACAATGAGCAGTTCTTC,CASSFGHAGSYNEQFF
-,TRBV7-2,-,TRBJ1-1,TGTGCCAGCAGACTGGAGGGGAACCCTGAAGCTTTCTTT,CASRLEGNPEAFF
TRBD1,TRBV28,-,TRBJ1-1,TGTGCCAGCAGGCGTGCAGGGGGGAGTTTCAACACTGAAGCTTTCTTT,CASRRAGGSFNTEAFF
TRBD2,TRBV18,-,TRBJ2-3,TGTGCCAGCTCACCTCCTTCCTCGAGGGGAGGGACAGATACGCAGTATTTT,CASSPPSSRGGTDTQYF
-,TRBV5-5,-,TRBJ1-3,TGTGCCAGCACCGAGGTGGTCGGGGACACCATATATTTT,CASTEVVGDTIYF
TRBD2,TRBV6-1,-,TRBJ2-7,TGTGCCAGCAGTGACGCCCCGGGGGCGGGAGGGCACTACGAGCAGTACTTC,CASSDAPGAGGHYEQYF
-,TRBV10-2,-,TRBJ2-5,TGCGCCAGCAGTCCTTTGAACACAGTACAAGAGACCCAGTACTTC,CASSPLNTVQETQYF
-,TRBV5-1,once,TRBJ2-7,TGCGCCAGCAGCTTGGCCGGGGGGCGAGAGCAGTACTTC,CASSLAGGREQYF
-,TRBV7-2,-,TRBJ1-5,TGTGCCAGCAGCCCTGAACGGGGCAGGAGGCATTTT,CASSPERGRRHF
TRBD1,TRBV4-2,-,TRBJ1-6,TGTGCCAGCAGACAAACGGGACAGGCGGTTTCACCCCTCCACTTT,CASRQTGQAVSPLHF
TRBD1,TRBV5-1,-,TRBJ2-1,TGCGCCAGCAGCTTGGAGACAGGGGTGGGCAATGAGCAGTTCTTC,CASSLETGVGNEQFF
-,TRBV7-9,-,TRBJ1-3,TGTGCCAGCAGCTCACAGGTTAACTCTGGAAACACCATATATTTT,CASSSQVNSGNTIYF
-,TRBV14,-,TRBJ2-3,TGTGCCAGCAGCCAAGCTTTAATTACAGATACGCAGTATTTT,CASSQALITDTQYF
TRBD1,TRBV2,few,TRBJ1-4,TGTGCCAGCGGCAGGGGGGGTGATAATGAAAAACTGTTTTTT,CASGRGGDNEKLFF
TRBD2,TRBV20-1,-,TRBJ2-1,TGCAGTGCTCGAGAGCGGGGACCACAGTTCTTC,CSARERGPQFF
TRBD1,TRBV28,few,TRBJ2-7,TGTGCCAGCACCCCACCGGGACAGGGGACCTACGAGCAGTACTTC,CASTPPGQGTYEQYF
-,TRBV4-1,few,TRBJ2-5,TGCGCCAGCAGCCAAGATAGGCCGGGGCTATACCAAGAGACCCAGTACTTC,CASSQDRPGLYQETQYF
TRBD2,TRBV7-2,-,TRBJ2-7,TGTGCCAGCAGCATAGCGGGAGGGCCTTGGGAGCAGTACTTC,CASSIAGGPWEQYF
-,TRBV11-2,-,TRBJ2-1,TGTGCCAGCAGCTTAGGTCTGGGCTCCTACAATGAGCAGTTCTTC,CASSLGLGSYNEQFF
-,TRBV6-1,-,TRBJ1-2,TGTGCCAGCAGCTACATGAAGGGTTGCACCTTC,CASSYMKGCTF
-,TRBV25-1,-,TRBJ2-3,TGTGCCAGCAGTTACCGGGGCCCAAGCCAGTATTTT,CASSYRGPSQYF
TRBD2,TRBV5-1,-,TRBJ2-2,TGCGCCAGCAGCTTGGAGGGACTATCCACCGGGGAGCTGTTTTTT,CASSLEGLSTGELFF
TRBD1,TRBV28,-,TRBJ1-1,TGTGCCAGCACCCGACAGGGCACTGAAGCTTTCTTT,CASTRQGTEAFF
-,TRBV5-1,-,TRBJ1-3,TGCGCCAGCAGCTTGGTAGGCTCTGGAAACACCATATATTTT,CASSLVGSGNTIYF
-,TRBV27,few,TRBJ1-5,TGTGCCAGCAGTTCCAGACAGGCTTTCAATCAGCCCCAGCATTTT,CASSSRQAFNQPQHF
-,TRBV18,once,TRBJ1-1,TGTGCCAGCTCACCACCGGTTAGGACTGAAGCTTTCTTT,CASSPPVRTEAFF
-,TRBV19,-,TRBJ2-1,TGTGCCAGTAGTATCTCAGCGTACAATGAGCAGTTCTTC,CASSISAYNEQFF
-,TRBV5-1,-,TRBJ2-1,TGCGCCAGCAGCCCGCACATGGGGGGCGAGAATGAGCAGTTCTTC,CASSPHMGGENEQFF